Listed below are T cell receptor beta chains from one sample, sequenced in a study of blood T cell repertoires in COVID-19. TCRdb's table, derived via immunoSEQ multiplex PCR, lists solely in-frame clones and lacks some. The table records 250,000 to 350,000 clones, roughly 90% of them present only once. Sequences were obtained from PBMCs or T cells enriched from blood (not recorded which). Receptor source: a woman in her fifties or sixties who had recovered from COVID-19. The CDR3 runs from the conserved cysteine through the conserved F or W. The D gene is left open where the match is weak. Not every row has a clone size; where given, it reads once, few, many or a size class.

V	size	D	J	DNA	CDR3
TRBV5-1	once	TRBD1	TRBJ1-2	TGCGCCAGCAGCCGAGGACAGGGAACAGCTAACTATGGCTACACCTTC	CASSRGQGTANYGYTF
TRBV28	NA	NA	TRBJ1-1	TGTGCCAGCAGGATACTACAGGCCGAGTCGACTGAAGCTTTCTTT	CASRILQAESTEAFF
TRBV15	NA	NA	TRBJ2-1	TGTGCCACCAGCTCCGTGGGACGCCAGGACAGCCGCAATGAGCAGTTCTTC	CATSSVGRQDSRNEQFF
TRBV19	NA	TRBD2	TRBJ2-1	TGTGCCAGTAGGCCCGGACTAGCGGGAGGGCCAAATGAGCAGTTCTTC	CASRPGLAGGPNEQFF
TRBV30	NA	NA	TRBJ2-3	TGTGCCTGGAGTGTAAAGCGGGCAGACACAGATACGCAGTATTTT	CAWSVKRADTDTQYF
TRBV7-9	NA	TRBD2	TRBJ2-1	TGTGCCAGCAGCTTAGTTCTAGCGGGAGTGACTGAGCAGTTCTTC	CASSLVLAGVTEQFF
TRBV15	NA	NA	TRBJ1-1	TGTGCCACCAGCAGAGATCGAGGCGGCCCCACTGAAGCTTTCTTT	CATSRDRGGPTEAFF
TRBV20-1	NA	NA	TRBJ2-1	TGCAGTGCGGACTGGGGTGAGCAGTTCTTC	CSADWGEQFF
TRBV4-1	NA	TRBD1	TRBJ1-5	TGCGCCAGCAGCCAAGATTTCGGGACAGGGAATCAGCCCCAGCATTTT	CASSQDFGTGNQPQHF
TRBV9	NA	NA	TRBJ2-5	TGTGCCAGCAGCGTCGGACTCGCCTTGACAGAGACCCAGTACTTC	CASSVGLALTETQYF
TRBV2	once	TRBD1	TRBJ2-7	TGTGCCAACAACCCGGGACAGGGTATCAACGAGCAGTACTTC	CANNPGQGINEQYF
TRBV21-1	NA	NA	TRBJ1-5	TGTGCCAGCAGCAATCCCCCGGGACAGGGGGCCAGCAATCAGCCCCAGCATTTT	CASSNPPGQGASNQPQHF
TRBV27	NA	NA	TRBJ1-1	TGTGCCAGCAGTTTAAACAGGAGGGACACTGAAGCTTTCTTT	CASSLNRRDTEAFF
TRBV7-7	NA	TRBD2	TRBJ2-1	TGTGCTAGCTCCGGAGGGGCGGGAGGGCCCATTGAGCAGTTCTTC	CASSGGAGGPIEQFF
TRBV5-5	once	NA	TRBJ1-5	TGTGCCAGCAGCACTACAGGGCTGGGACAGCCCCAGCATTTT	CASSTTGLGQPQHF
TRBV28	NA	NA	TRBJ2-7	TGTGCCAGCAGTTTTAAACAGGGTTTCGACGAGCAGTACTTC	CASSFKQGFDEQYF
TRBV11-2	NA	NA	TRBJ2-3	TGTGCCAGCAGCTTAGACCTTCTAGCGGATACGCAGTATTTT	CASSLDLLADTQYF
TRBV5-8	NA	NA	TRBJ2-7	TGTGCCAGCAGCTTGCCCGGGCAGTACTTC	CASSLPGQYF
TRBV6-5	NA	TRBD1	TRBJ2-2	TGTGCCAGCAGAATCGACAGGGGAGCCACCGGGGAGCTGTTTTTT	CASRIDRGATGELFF
TRBV5-6	few	NA	TRBJ1-5	TGTGCCAGCAGCTTGCAGGGGATTAATCAGCCCCAGCATTTT	CASSLQGINQPQHF
TRBV27	once	NA	TRBJ1-2	TGTGCCAGCAGTCCAAACCAACAGGGTTTCTATGGCTACACCTTC	CASSPNQQGFYGYTF
TRBV5-1	NA	TRBD1	TRBJ1-2	TGCGCCAGCAGCCGGGACAGTGACTATGGCTACACCTTC	CASSRDSDYGYTF
TRBV24-1	NA	NA	TRBJ1-5	TGTGCCACCAGTGATTCTCAGGGAATTAGCAATCAGCCCCAGCATTTT	CATSDSQGISNQPQHF
TRBV4-3	NA	NA	TRBJ1-3	TGCGCCAGCAGCCAAGCCGCGGGAAAGACTGGAAACACCATATATTTT	CASSQAAGKTGNTIYF
TRBV7-9	NA	TRBD1	TRBJ1-4	TGTGCCAGCTGGGGACAGGCGCCTAATGAAAAACTGTTTTTT	CASWGQAPNEKLFF
TRBV30	NA	NA	TRBJ1-5	TGTGCCTGGTGCCCCAGGGACTTGGTCAATCAGCCCCAGCATTTT	CAWCPRDLVNQPQHF
TRBV5-1	NA	NA	TRBJ2-1	TGCGCCAGCAGCGCTCGCCTGACAGGTTACAATGAGCAGTTCTTC	CASSARLTGYNEQFF
TRBV4-1	NA	TRBD1	TRBJ1-6	TGCGCCAGCAGCAAGGGACAGGGGCCTGATTCACCCCTCCACTTT	CASSKGQGPDSPLHF
TRBV28	NA	TRBD2	TRBJ2-3	TGTGCCAGCAGTTCGACTAGCGGGATCAGGTGGCAGTATTTT	CASSSTSGIRWQYF
TRBV7-3	NA	TRBD1	TRBJ1-2	TGTGCCAGCAGCTGGGCCCCGGGACAGTTGTCTAGAGGCTACACCTTC	CASSWAPGQLSRGYTF
TRBV5-1	NA	TRBD1	TRBJ2-3	TGCGCCAGCAGCCTGGACAGGGGGGAGAGCACAGATACGCAGTATTTT	CASSLDRGESTDTQYF
TRBV24-1	NA	TRBD1	TRBJ2-5	TGTGCCACCAGTGACCCGGGGACAGGGGCTCAGGAGACCCAGTACTTC	CATSDPGTGAQETQYF
TRBV30	NA	NA	TRBJ2-7	TGTGCCTGGAGTGAGGGCAGGGTCTACGAGCAGTACTTC	CAWSEGRVYEQYF
TRBV3-1/TRBV3-2	NA	TRBD1	TRBJ1-5	TGTGCCAGCAGCCAAGGACAGGGGGCGAACACGCCCCAGCATTTT	CASSQGQGANTPQHF
TRBV27	few	NA	TRBJ1-6	TGTGCCAGCAGTTTATCGGGACAACCTAATTCACCCCTCCACTTT	CASSLSGQPNSPLHF
TRBV19	NA	NA	TRBJ1-1	TGTGCCACCCTCGGGGAGGGTGGCACTGAAGCTTTCTTT	CATLGEGGTEAFF
TRBV19	NA	NA	TRBJ1-1	TGTGCCAGTAGTACGGTTCGCGGGGGGACTGAAGCTTTCTTT	CASSTVRGGTEAFF
TRBV28	few	NA	TRBJ1-2	TGTGCCAGCAGTTCGGCTATGCGGGGCCAGGGAACCTATGGCTACACCTTC	CASSSAMRGQGTYGYTF
TRBV27	NA	TRBD1	TRBJ1-3	TGTGCCAGCAGAAGGACAGGGTCGTATGGAAACACCATATATTTT	CASRRTGSYGNTIYF
TRBV18	NA	TRBD2	TRBJ2-7	TGTGCCAGCTCACCAAGGACTAGCGGAAACCTTGAAGAGCAGTACTTC	CASSPRTSGNLEEQYF
TRBV7-3	NA	TRBD2	TRBJ2-1	TGTGCCAGCAGCTTAATAAACGCGCGGGAGAGTAATGAGCAGTTCTTC	CASSLINARESNEQFF
TRBV16	NA	NA	TRBJ1-2	TGTGCCAGCAGCCAAAGAGGAGAGTCTGGCTACACCTTC	CASSQRGESGYTF
TRBV2	few	NA	TRBJ2-1	TGTGCCAGCAGTGGTTTAGCTGGCGAGCAGTTCTTC	CASSGLAGEQFF
TRBV4-3	NA	NA	TRBJ2-6	TGCGCCAGCAGCCAAGATGTCTATTCTGGGGCCAACGTCCTGACTTTC	CASSQDVYSGANVLTF
TRBV4-3	NA	TRBD1	TRBJ1-5	TGCGCCAGCAGCCAAGATCGAGGGACAGGTACTCAGCCCCAGCATTTT	CASSQDRGTGTQPQHF
TRBV7-3	NA	NA	TRBJ2-7	TGTGCCAGCAGCATAGGGGCCTCCTACGAGCAGTACTTC	CASSIGASYEQYF
TRBV6-2/TRBV6-3	once	NA	TRBJ1-5	TGTGCCAGCAGCCCTATCGACAGAGCAAGTCAGCCCCAGCATTTT	CASSPIDRASQPQHF
TRBV24-1	NA	NA	TRBJ1-1	TGTGCCACCAGTGACGCTGGGGCCTCGAACACTGAAGCTTTCTTT	CATSDAGASNTEAFF
TRBV5-5	NA	NA	TRBJ1-4	TGTGCCAGCAGCTGGGGACACGCAGAAAAACTGTTTTTT	CASSWGHAEKLFF
TRBV12-3/TRBV12-4	NA	NA	TRBJ2-7	TGTGCCAGCAGGAAGACAGCGCGATACGAGCAGTACTTC	CASRKTARYEQYF
TRBV5-1	NA	NA	TRBJ1-1	TGCGCCAGCAGCTTGTCGTTTCAGGAGGGTCAGAACACTGAAGCTTTCTTT	CASSLSFQEGQNTEAFF
TRBV29-1	NA	NA	TRBJ1-5	TGCAGCGTGAGGACAGAGGACCAGCCCCAGCATTTT	CSVRTEDQPQHF
TRBV28	few	TRBD2	TRBJ2-5	TGTGCCAGCAGTTTCCGGTTAGCGGGAGAAGAGACCCAGTACTTC	CASSFRLAGEETQYF
TRBV15	NA	NA	TRBJ2-5	TGTGCCACCAGCAGAGACAGGGCTGAGACCCAGTACTTC	CATSRDRAETQYF
TRBV2	NA	TRBD1	TRBJ2-4	TGTGCCAGCAGCGGACAGGGGGCAAACATTCAGTACTTC	CASSGQGANIQYF
TRBV27	NA	TRBD1	TRBJ2-7	TGTGCCAGCAGTTTGACAGGGGGTCCATCCTACGAGCAGTACTTC	CASSLTGGPSYEQYF
TRBV10-3	NA	TRBD1	TRBJ1-4	TGTGCCATCAGGAGACAGGGGGATGAAAAACTGTTTTTT	CAIRRQGDEKLFF
TRBV24-1	NA	TRBD2	TRBJ2-2	TGTGCCACCAGTGATTTTTTTTCAGCGGGAGCGAACACCGGGGAGCTGTTTTTT	CATSDFFSAGANTGELFF
TRBV19	NA	TRBD1	TRBJ1-5	TGTGCCAGTAGTAGGACAGGGTCGGGCAATCAGCCCCAGCATTTT	CASSRTGSGNQPQHF
TRBV7-2	NA	NA	TRBJ1-2	TGTGCCAGCAGTTGGACAGTGCCTAACTATGGCTACACCTTC	CASSWTVPNYGYTF